This TCR beta chain was sequenced during a study of blood T cells in healthy people across ages. Findings of the study overall: More naive CD4+ cells and higher diversity marked long-lived donors relative to aged donors.

This clonotype was observed a few times. The antigen remains undetermined. The CDR3 is made up of 16 amino acids. V shed 1 base, J shed 1 base, and the junction held 4 bases outside the gene matches. Germline CDR1 SGHTA, CDR2 FQGNSA. For the second PCR, which ran for about 7 to 11 cycles, a sample-barcoded 5' primer and a J-beta primer mix were used. In TCRdb, the 5' RACE reads were re-called with MiXCR into one record per CDR3 protein. The data contain 500,000 to 600,000 distinct CDR3 sequences, roughly a quarter of them seen just once; the ten biggest clones take up roughly 18%. PBMCs numbering at least 7 million were isolated per sample.

The sample taken for sequencing was blood. This TCR was recovered from a woman aged 70-85 years in good health. The chain joins TRBV7-2 to TRBJ1-2, with 9 bases aligning to TRBD1. The DNA for the CDR3 is TGTGCCAGCAGCTTAGGGGGGACAGGGTATAACTATGGCTACACCTTC. It translates to CASSLGGTGYNYGYTF.